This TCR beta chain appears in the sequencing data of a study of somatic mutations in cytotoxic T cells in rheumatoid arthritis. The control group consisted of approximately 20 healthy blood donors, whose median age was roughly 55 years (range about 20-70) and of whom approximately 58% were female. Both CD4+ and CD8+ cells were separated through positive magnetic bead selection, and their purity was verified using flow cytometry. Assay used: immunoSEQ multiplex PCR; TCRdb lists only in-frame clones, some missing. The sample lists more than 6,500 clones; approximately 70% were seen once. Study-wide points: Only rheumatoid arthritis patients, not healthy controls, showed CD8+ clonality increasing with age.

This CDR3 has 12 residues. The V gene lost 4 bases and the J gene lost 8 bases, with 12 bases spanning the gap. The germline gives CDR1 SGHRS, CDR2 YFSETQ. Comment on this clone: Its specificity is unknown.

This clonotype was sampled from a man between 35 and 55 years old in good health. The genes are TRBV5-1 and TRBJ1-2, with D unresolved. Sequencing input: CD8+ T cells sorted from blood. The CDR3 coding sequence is TGCGCCAGCAGCCCGGGTCTTCGGGGCTACACCTTC. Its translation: CASSPGLRGYTF. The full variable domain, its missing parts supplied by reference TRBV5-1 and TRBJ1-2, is KAGVTQTPRYLIKTRGQQVTLSCSPISGHRSVSWYQQTPGQGLQFLFEYFSETQRNKGNFPGRFSGRQFSNSRSEMNVSTLELGDSALYLCASSPGLRGYTFGSGTRLTVV.